This T cell receptor beta chain was recorded in a study of OX40 agonist ivuxolimab in advanced cancers. CDR1 is SQVTM and CDR2 is ANQGSEA in the germline V gene. The CDR3 is 13 amino acids. Trimming shortened V by 4 bases and J by 0 bases, and 9 bases separated the two germline ends. Libraries were prepared by immunoSEQ multiplex PCR; TCRdb keeps only in-frame clonotypes and omits some of them. The data show about 62,000 clones, about four fifths seen once. V and J are TRBV29-1 and TRBJ2-5; D is undetermined. This specimen consisted of CD4+ or CD8+ T cells sorted from blood, obtained in a trial of the OX40 agonist ivuxolimab. The origin of this receptor is an adult with an advanced solid tumor such as melanoma, head and neck, liver or kidney cancer. As DNA, the CDR3 is TGCAGCGTTGTTTTCAGGAACCAAGAGACCCAGTACTTC. This sequence encodes CSVVFRNQETQYF.